These T cell receptor beta chains were read from a single sample in a study of cytomegalovirus exposure and HLA in healthy donors. Here immunoSEQ multiplex PCR was the method, and the copy in TCRdb shows in-frame clones only, minus some. The clone table shows tens of thousands of clones, with the ten largest holding about 8.9%. The sample consisted of PBMCs. All receptors come from a man in his forties or fifties in good health and CMV-seropositive. Each CDR3 is given with its conserved first and last residue. The D gene is left open where the match is weak. Clone size is shown for a subset of rows, as once, few, many or a class of expanded clone.

clone_size | d_call | j_call | cdr3_length | v_call | cdr3_aa | cdr3_nt
. | . | TRBJ2-1 | 14 | TRBV9 | CASSVSSSYNEQFF | TGTGCCAGCAGCGTCTCTAGCTCCTACAATGAGCAGTTCTTC
. | . | TRBJ1-1 | 15 | TRBV5-1 | CASSGSPGGNTEAFF | TGCGCCAGCAGCGGGAGCCCCGGGGGGAACACTGAAGCTTTCTTT
. | . | TRBJ2-5 | 13 | TRBV30 | CAWSRQGVETQYF | TGTGCCTGGAGTCGGCAGGGTGTGGAGACCCAGTACTTC
. | TRBD1 | TRBJ2-2 | 16 | TRBV28 | CASNTQGARNTGELFF | TGTGCCAGCAATACCCAGGGGGCGCGGAACACCGGGGAGCTGTTTTTT
. | . | TRBJ2-2 | 16 | TRBV4-1 | CASSPRSGANTGELFF | TGCGCCAGCAGCCCAAGGAGCGGCGCGAACACCGGGGAGCTGTTTTTT
. | . | TRBJ2-3 | 15 | TRBV5-1 | CASSPGQPPTDTQYF | TGCGCCAGCAGCCCAGGACAGCCCCCCACAGATACGCAGTATTTT
. | . | TRBJ2-1 | 15 | TRBV7-9 | CASTGVRGGYNEQFF | TGTGCCAGCACCGGCGTAAGGGGAGGTTACAATGAGCAGTTCTTC
. | . | TRBJ2-2 | 15 | TRBV19 | CASSEDFQAPGELFF | TGTGCCAGTAGTGAGGACTTCCAGGCACCCGGGGAGCTGTTTTTT
. | . | TRBJ1-2 | 14 | TRBV10-1 | CASSVPSLNYGYTF | TGCGCCAGCAGTGTCCCGTCACTTAACTATGGCTACACCTTC
. | . | TRBJ2-5 | 14 | TRBV7-9 | CASSLAEGAREQYF | TGTGCCAGCAGCTTAGCGGAGGGGGCGAGGGAGCAGTACTTC
. | TRBD2 | TRBJ2-1 | 15 | TRBV6-5 | CASSYSAGDLDEQFF | TGTGCCAGCAGTTACTCAGCGGGAGATCTTGATGAGCAGTTCTTC
. | . | TRBJ2-3 | 14 | TRBV5-1 | CASSLNIETDTQYF | TGCGCCAGCAGCTTGAATATTGAGACAGATACGCAGTATTTT
. | . | TRBJ1-2 | 14 | TRBV28 | CATVLVASQGGYTF | TGTGCCACGGTTTTAGTCGCATCCCAGGGGGGCTACACCTTC
. | TRBD2 | TRBJ2-5 | 15 | TRBV28 | CASSFSGGFQETQYF | TGTGCCAGCAGTTTCTCGGGAGGCTTCCAAGAGACCCAGTACTTC
. | TRBD1 | TRBJ2-7 | 15 | TRBV19 | CASSETGGWVYEQYF | TGTGCCAGTAGCGAGACAGGGGGCTGGGTCTACGAGCAGTACTTC
. | TRBD2 | TRBJ2-3 | 17 | TRBV7-3 | CASSSQLPTSGKDTQYF | TGTGCCAGCAGCTCCCAACTTCCGACTAGCGGTAAAGATACGCAGTATTTT
. | TRBD1 | TRBJ1-3 | 15 | TRBV5-4 | CASSPGQGPGNTIYF | TGTGCCAGCAGCCCAGGACAGGGGCCTGGAAACACCATATATTTT
. | TRBD2 | TRBJ2-5 | 16 | TRBV13 | CASQLSRGSGIETQYF | TGTGCCAGTCAGCTCTCACGGGGCAGCGGGATTGAGACCCAGTACTTC
. | TRBD2 | TRBJ2-3 | 15 | TRBV30 | CAWTTGTSVTDTQYF | TGTGCCTGGACGACCGGGACTAGCGTAACAGATACGCAGTATTTT
. | TRBD2 | TRBJ2-7 | 14 | TRBV15 | CATRTSGPTYEQYF | TGTGCCACCCGAACTAGCGGCCCCACCTACGAGCAGTACTTC
. | TRBD1 | TRBJ1-2 | 13 | TRBV7-2 | CASRQGANYGYTF | TGTGCCAGCAGACAGGGGGCGAACTATGGCTACACCTTC
. | TRBD1 | TRBJ1-2 | 12 | TRBV2 | CASSRQGFGYTF | TGTGCCAGCAGTCGACAGGGTTTTGGCTACACCTTC
. | . | TRBJ2-7 | 13 | TRBV6-5 | CASTPRPSDEQYF | TGTGCCAGCACTCCTAGACCTAGCGACGAGCAGTACTTC
. | . | TRBJ2-7 | 12 | TRBV5-4 | CASSSDSYEQYF | TGTGCCAGCAGCAGTGACAGCTACGAGCAGTACTTC
. | . | TRBJ1-2 | 13 | TRBV6-5 | CASSSPNRGGYTF | TGTGCCAGCAGCTCACCGAACAGAGGGGGCTACACCTTC
medium-sized | . | TRBJ1-3 | 15 | TRBV11-3 | CASSADSYSGNTIYF | TGTGCCAGCAGCGCAGACAGTTACTCTGGAAACACCATATATTTT